Below are 25 T cell receptor beta chains sequenced from a single sample in a study of T cells in Graves' hyperthyroidism and ophthalmopathy. RNA transcripts gave rise to amplified TCR beta CDR3 regions. The primer set for the first-round RT-PCR of the TCR CDR3 was HTBI. TCRdb re-analysed the multiplex PCR reads in MiXCR, keeping a single row per CDR3 protein. The data contain about 770,000 distinct CDR3 sequences, around 19% of them singletons. The sample was blood. Source of these receptors: a woman aged 50 to 60 with Graves' hyperthyroidism that later progressed to Graves' ophthalmopathy.

This chain links TRBV4-1 with TRBJ2-4, with D perhaps assigned TRBD1 or TRBD2 (5 bases each). The V gene's germline CDR1 is MGHRA and CDR2 YSYEKL. The V and J ends lost 2 bases and 5 bases respectively, with 19 bases between them. This CDR3 contains 17 residues. The DNA of the CDR3 is TGCGCCAGCAGCCAAAAAGAGGGACGGACGAAGGAAAACATTCAGTACTTC. This gives the protein CASSQKEGRTKENIQYF.

Only one count was recorded for this clonotype. A single base separates this from a much larger clone, so it may be a read error. The V gene is TRBV27, the J gene TRBJ1-5, with D uncertain. The CDR3 contains 13 residues. CDR1 and CDR2 (germline): MNHEY, SMNVEV (reference sequence). The CDR3 loop reads CASSPWSGQPKHF. CDR3 in DNA: TGTGCCAGCAGTCCTTGGAGCGGTCAGCCCAAGCATTTT.

In DNA, the CDR3 is TGTGCCAGCAGTTTATCGAATTCAGGGGGCCACGAGCAGTACTTC. The encoded protein is CASSLSNSGGHEQYF. The chain is built from TRBV27 and TRBJ2-7, with 8 positions matching TRBD1. The CDR3 length is 15 residues. Per germline, CDR1 MNHEY and CDR2 SMNVEV (reference sequence). After removal of 0 bases from V and 5 bases from J, the junction contained 6 bases not matched to a gene.

This clonotype came up many times. The gene calls are TRBV6-2 or TRBV6-3 and TRBJ2-5; D is unclear. The CDR3 sequence is 14 residues long. V was trimmed by 5 bases and J by 4 bases, leaving 14 bases between them. CDR1 is MNHEY and CDR2 is SVGEGT in the germline V gene. The DNA for the CDR3 is TGTGCCAGCAGTCCCCAGCTAGGAAGAGAGACCCAGTACTTC. Translation: CASSPQLGRETQYF.

This clonotype was observed at least ten times. V and J are TRBV11-2 and TRBJ2-3; D is undetermined. The V end was cut by 1 base, the J end by 3 bases, with 5 bases between. Germline values: CDR1 SGHAT, CDR2 FQNNGV. CDR3 length: 13 residues. Here the CDR3 reads CASSLVMTDTQYF. Written as DNA, the CDR3 is TGTGCCAGCAGCTTAGTAATGACAGATACGCAGTATTTT.

This clonotype was picked up many times. J is TRBJ1-1 and V is TRBV6-5; D call uncertain. CDR1 MNHEY and CDR2 SVGAGI come from the germline V gene. The V and J ends lost 2 bases and 1 base respectively, with 5 bases between them. The CDR3 extends over 13 amino acids. CDR3 coding DNA: TGTGCCAGCAGTTACCTAAAGAACACTGAAGCTTTCTTT. Its protein product is CASSYLKNTEAFF.

To note about this clonotype: Just one base apart from a much larger clone, this may be a read error. The rearrangement joins TRBV29-1 to TRBJ2-7; TRBD1 matches at 9 bases. Germline CDR1 SQVTM, CDR2 ANQGSEA. The CDR3 has 14 amino acids. CDR3 in DNA: TGCAGCGTTGAAGGGACAGGGGCGGCATACGGGCAGTACTTC. As protein: CSVEGTGAAYGQYF.

This clonotype was picked up many times. The J gene is TRBJ2-5, the V gene TRBV12-5; 9 bases align to TRBD1. J gave up 4 bases and V 6 bases, and 12 bases lay outside the gene matches. The CDR3 runs 16 residues. The germline gives CDR1 LGHNT, CDR2 FRNRAP. The CDR3 DNA is TGTGCTAGTGGGCCGCCACGGGACAGGGTTGCAGAGACCCAGTACTTC. This gives the protein CASGPPRDRVAETQYF.

This clonotype occurred a few times. The germline gene is not matched at one end of the junction; a read error may be the cause. The V gene is TRBV6-1, the J gene TRBJ2-7; a possible D gene is TRBD1 (5 bases). The CDR3 covers 11 residues. Germline CDR1 reads MNHNS; CDR2 reads SASEGT. CDR3 DNA sequence: TGTACCAGCAATCAGGGTAACGAGCAGTACTTC. Translated, it gives CTSNQGNEQYF.

The rearrangement links TRBV25-1 to TRBJ2-7, with 9 nucleotides matching TRBD1. Trimming at V came to 4 bases and at J to 2 bases, leaving 6 bases not matched to a gene. This CDR3 comprises 15 residues. CDR1 is MGHDK and CDR2 is SYGVNS in the germline V gene. The CDR3 spells CASSVPGQGTYEQYF. CDR3 sequence (DNA): TGTGCCAGCAGTGTACCGGGACAGGGAACCTACGAGCAGTACTTC.

This clonotype has only a few counts. The gene calls are TRBV19 and TRBJ1-1; 7 bases match TRBD1. V shed 3 bases, J shed 1 base, and the junction held 8 bases outside the gene matches. CDR3 length: 16 amino acids. Germline V gene data show CDR1 as LNHDA and CDR2 as SQIVND (reference sequence). The CDR3 DNA reads TGTGCCAGTAGTATTGAGACGGACAGGTCGAACACTGAAGCTTTCTTT. It is translated as CASSIETDRSNTEAFF.

V is TRBV12-5 and J is TRBJ1-4; the D is unclear. Germline lookup yields CDR1 LGHNT and CDR2 FRNRAP. The CDR3 consists of 14 residues. Trimming removed 2 bases at V and 4 bases at J, with 8 bases between. The CDR3 is CASGLLEYNEKLFF. The CDR3 DNA sequence: TGTGCTAGTGGTTTGCTTGAGTATAATGAAAAACTGTTTTTT. The variable domain in full, with the rest retrieved from reference TRBV12-5 and TRBJ1-4, is DARVTQTPRHKVTEMGQEVTMRCQPILGHNTVFWYRQTMMQGLELLAYFRNRAPLDDSGMPKDRFSAEMPDATLATLKIQPSEPRDSAVYFCASGLLEYNEKLFFGSGTQLSVL.

This clonotype was picked up many times. The V and J genes are TRBV2 and TRBJ2-2; no clear D. V was trimmed by 2 bases and J by 6 bases, leaving 7 bases between them. This CDR3 has 13 amino acids. The germline gives CDR1 SNHLY, CDR2 FYNNEI. The CDR3 protein is CASSEIGAGELFF. The CDR3 coding sequence is TGTGCCAGCAGTGAAATAGGCGCCGGGGAGCTGTTTTTT.

This clonotype has a handful of counts. This sequence may be a read error, since a much larger clone differs from it by one base. The chain links TRBV6-1 to TRBJ1-2; unclear D gene. Looked up from germline, CDR1 is MNHNS and CDR2 is SASEGT. The CDR3 is 15 residues long. The CDR3 nucleotides are TGTGCCAGCAATGAAGCGGGGTCAGACAATTATGGCTACACCTTC. The encoded protein is CASNEAGSDNYGYTF.

This clonotype has a count of ten or more. The chain links TRBV20-1 to TRBJ2-1, with D maybe TRBD2 (6 bases). Germline loops: CDR1 DFQATT, CDR2 SNEGSKA (reference sequence). Trimming took 2 bases from V and 6 from J, leaving 14 bases between them. This CDR3 is 14 amino acids long. The CDR3: CSARKGLIVNEQFF. CDR3 nucleotide sequence: TGCAGTGCTAGAAAGGGACTGATCGTCAATGAGCAGTTCTTC.

This clonotype was detected many times. The chain carries TRBV9 and TRBJ2-7; D ambiguous. This CDR3 comprises 15 residues. Between the trimmed V and J ends, which lost 0 bases and 2 bases, there was a span of 12 bases. The germline gives CDR1 SGDLS, CDR2 YYNGEE. This CDR3 reads CASSVEGKGPYEQYF. The CDR3, as DNA: TGTGCCAGCAGCGTAGAGGGTAAGGGCCCCTACGAGCAGTACTTC.

This clonotype occurred many times. Here the CDR3 reads CASSQGVTNTEAFF. The CDR3 DNA reads TGTGCCAGCAGCCAGGGAGTGACGAACACTGAAGCTTTCTTT. The chain has TRBV3-1 and TRBJ1-1, with D hard to call. V gave up 3 bases and J gave up 1 base, with 9 bases separating them. Germline V gives CDR1 LGHDT, CDR2 YNNKEL (reference sequence). The CDR3 sequence is 14 residues long.

This clonotype was seen many times. The V gene is TRBV11-1, the J gene TRBJ2-5, with D unclear. The CDR3 extends over 12 amino acids. The germline V and J ends were trimmed by 0 bases and 4 bases, with 3 bases remaining between them. Germline V lookup: CDR1 SGHAT, CDR2 FQDESV (reference sequence). CDR3 coding DNA: TGTGCCAGCAGCTTAGCGGCAGAGACCCAGTACTTC. Protein sequence: CASSLAAETQYF.

CDR3 sequence: CASSAQGGEKLFF. As DNA, the CDR3 is TGTGCCAGCAGTGCACAGGGGGGGGAAAAACTGTTTTTT. This chain joins TRBV6-1 and TRBJ1-4, with 8 nucleotides matching TRBD1. Germline V CDR1 and CDR2: MNHNS, SASEGT. The CDR3 has 13 amino acids. J gave up 8 bases and V 4 bases, and 3 bases lay outside the gene matches.

The rearrangement uses TRBV28 and TRBJ1-6; D is undetermined. CDR1 is MDHEN, CDR2 SYDVKM, per germline. The CDR3 has 15 amino acids. V dropped 5 bases and J dropped 4 bases, with 12 bases sitting between them. The CDR3 DNA reads as TGTGCCAGCAGTGGGCCCAGAGCATATAATTCACCCCTCCACTTT. It encodes CASSGPRAYNSPLHF.

Of note for this clonotype: At one boundary the junction diverges from the germline segment, which might be a read error. The chain links TRBV5-1 to TRBJ1-4; TRBD1 matches 10 bases. Germline CDR1 and CDR2: SGHRS and YFSETQ. The CDR3 has 14 amino acids. CDR3 amino acids: CASGLGTGDEKLFF. The CDR3 region has the DNA TGCGCCAGCGGCTTGGGGACAGGGGATGAAAAACTGTTTTTT.

This clonotype has a count of ten or more. The genes are TRBV3-1 and TRBJ1-2; D perhaps matches TRBD1 (5 bases). V shed 4 bases and J shed 1 base, with 10 bases lying between them. CDR1 is LGHDT, CDR2 YNNKEL, per germline (reference sequence). The CDR3 length is 14 residues. CDR3: CASSPGPINYGYTF. Here the CDR3 DNA reads TGTGCCAGCAGCCCGGGACCGATTAACTATGGCTACACCTTC.

Many counts were recorded for this clonotype. The chain carries TRBV5-1 and TRBJ2-1, with 8 bases that match TRBD2. V lost 7 bases to trimming and J lost 3 bases; unmatched junction nucleotides: 6. Germline loops: CDR1 SGHRS, CDR2 YFSETQ. The CDR3 is 14 residues long. The CDR3 reads CASARREGYNEQFF. CDR3 sequence (DNA): TGCGCCAGCGCACGTCGGGAGGGCTACAATGAGCAGTTCTTC.

This chain uses TRBV3-1 with TRBJ1-2, with 8 bases matching TRBD1. The CDR3 extends over 17 amino acids. The V segment lost 0 bases and the J segment 7 bases; nucleotides outside the gene matches: 13. Germline V lookup: CDR1 LGHDT, CDR2 YNNKEL (reference sequence). In DNA, the CDR3 is TGTGCCAGCAGCCAAGATGGCCGGACAGGGAGGATCGGTGGCTACACCTTC. It encodes CASSQDGRTGRIGGYTF.

This clonotype came up a few times. The V gene is TRBV7-9, the J gene TRBJ1-2; the match to TRBD1 covers 7 bases. This CDR3 spans 15 amino acids. Germline V gene sequence: CDR1 SEHNR, CDR2 FQNEAQ (reference sequence). The V and J ends lost 6 bases and 3 bases, in that order; junction bases with no gene match: 10. CDR3 residues: CASSPSTGLDYGYTF. The CDR3 nucleotides are TGTGCCAGCAGTCCCTCGACAGGGCTCGACTATGGCTACACCTTC.